This TCR beta chain emerged from a study of radiotherapy plus CTLA-4 blockade in lung cancer. Enrolled patients, whose metastatic non-small-cell lung cancer was chemo-refractory, received focal radiation plus CTLA-4 blockade with ipilimumab. V lost 1 base and J 0 bases, leaving 18 bases between the germline ends. The CDR3 extends over 18 amino acids. CDR1 is WNHNN and CDR2 is SYGVQD in the germline V gene (reference sequence). This clone was recorded once. As yet, its antigen is unknown. Data came from immunoSEQ multiplex PCR; TCRdb stores just in-frame clones and leaves some out. The repertoire holds around 130,000 clones, with about 87% as singletons. Study outcomes and limitations: TCR clones originating in tumors grew in number in blood after radiotherapy plus ipilimumab.

V and J are TRBV10-1 and TRBJ1-1, with D possibly being TRBD1 (5 bases). This receptor was identified in a human donor with non-small cell lung cancer that progressed on radiotherapy plus ipilimumab. The source was peripheral blood, collected from a patient treated with radiotherapy plus ipilimumab. The CDR3 DNA follows: TGCGCCAGCAGTGAGTGGGGGACGGGCGGCAACCTGAACACTGAAGCTTTCTTT. Translated, it gives CASSEWGTGGNLNTEAFF.